The rows below give T cell receptor beta chains drawn from one sample of a study of early T cells in non-severe SARS-CoV-2 infection. TCRdb processed the 5' RACE reads anew with MiXCR; each CDR3 protein has one entry. The sample yields more than 25,000 distinct CDR3 sequences, roughly 5% seen once. The sequencing input was whole blood. The origin of the receptors is an adult who was a healthcare worker with PCR-confirmed SARS-CoV-2 infection or an uninfected control (not recorded which). The CDR3 runs from the conserved cysteine through the conserved F or W. D genes are given only for firm matches. The listing skips clone size in some rows; elsewhere it reads once, few, many or a size class.

many	TRBD1	15	TRBV4-1	TRBJ1-5	CASSQADRGDWPQHF	TGCGCCAGCAGCCAAGCAGACAGGGGCGATTGGCCCCAGCATTTT
many	-	12	TRBV2	TRBJ1-1	CASGEIGAEAFF	TGTGCCAGCGGTGAGATTGGGGCTGAAGCTTTCTTT
many	-	14	TRBV29-1	TRBJ2-6	CSVRGDSGANVLTF	TGCAGCGTGAGGGGGGACTCTGGGGCCAACGTCCTGACTTTC
-	-	13	TRBV29-1	TRBJ2-7	CSVTAQGQGEQYF	TGCAGCGTAACAGCCCAAGGGCAGGGCGAGCAGTACTTC
medium-sized	-	15	TRBV5-4	TRBJ1-6	CASSLGSASNSPLHF	TGTGCCAGCAGCTTGGGGTCAGCGAGTAATTCACCCCTCCACTTT
many	TRBD2	11	TRBV25-1	TRBJ2-1	CASSGTMEQFF	TGTGCCAGCAGCGGGACTATGGAGCAGTTCTTC
-	TRBD1	18	TRBV24-1	TRBJ2-7	CATSDHLTTGQGIHEQYF	TGTGCCACCAGTGACCACCTAACCACGGGACAGGGAATACACGAGCAGTACTTC
many	TRBD2	17	TRBV3-1	TRBJ2-1	CASSQDSGGGTYNEQFF	TGTGCCAGCAGCCAAGATTCCGGGGGGGGGACCTACAATGAGCAGTTCTTC
many	-	17	TRBV11-2	TRBJ1-4	CASSLQGISTTNEKLFF	TGTGCCAGCAGCTTACAGGGAATTTCGACAACTAATGAAAAACTGTTTTTT
many	-	12	TRBV4-2	TRBJ1-2	CASSQDRNGYTF	TGTGCCAGCAGCCAAGATCGAAATGGCTACACCTTC
-	TRBD1	18	TRBV4-2	TRBJ2-7	CASSQGPTGDRGPYEQYF	TGTGCCAGCAGCCAAGGGCCCACCGGGGACAGGGGCCCCTACGAGCAGTACTTC
many	TRBD1	15	TRBV28	TRBJ1-4	CASSIPTGGNEKLFF	TGTGCCAGCAGCATACCGACAGGGGGTAATGAAAAACTGTTTTTT
many	TRBD2	15	TRBV5-4	TRBJ2-2	CASSKLAENTGELFF	TGTGCCAGCAGCAAACTAGCGGAGAACACCGGGGAGCTGTTTTTT
-	-	15	TRBV20-1	TRBJ2-2	CSASSPGRKAGELFF	TGCAGTGCTAGCTCCCCGGGCAGGAAGGCCGGGGAGCTGTTTTTT
many	-	18	TRBV12-3/TRBV12-4	TRBJ2-2	CASSFRPYRDLNTGELFF	TGTGCCAGCAGTTTTCGCCCCTACAGGGATTTGAACACCGGGGAGCTGTTTTTT
many	-	13	TRBV10-3	TRBJ2-1	CAISDTRANEQFF	TGTGCCATCAGTGACACAAGGGCGAATGAGCAGTTCTTC
-	-	13	TRBV27	TRBJ2-7	CASSWSISYEQYF	TGTGCCAGCAGTTGGAGCATCTCCTACGAGCAGTACTTC
many	TRBD2	14	TRBV4-2	TRBJ2-1	CASSQAGGSYEQFF	TGTGCCAGCAGCCAAGCGGGAGGTAGCTATGAGCAGTTCTTC
-	-	13	TRBV7-6	TRBJ1-5	CASSLTLGEPQHF	TGTGCCAGCAGCTTAACTTTAGGAGAACCCCAGCATTTT
-	TRBD1	15	TRBV6-5	TRBJ1-2	CASSQGLTGDYGYTF	TGTGCCAGCAGCCAGGGTTTAACAGGGGACTATGGCTACACCTTC
many	-	13	TRBV25-1	TRBJ2-7	CASSEGDAGEQYF	TGTGCCAGCAGTGAGGGGGATGCGGGCGAGCAGTACTTC
few	-	11	TRBV12-3/TRBV12-4	TRBJ2-3	CASSLQDTQYF	TGTGCCAGCAGTTTGCAAGATACGCAGTATTTT
many	-	13	TRBV28	TRBJ2-2	CATPGREGGELFF	TGTGCCACCCCTGGGAGAGAGGGCGGGGAGCTGTTTTTT
-	-	14	TRBV4-1	TRBJ1-1	CASSREPVNTEAFF	TGCGCCAGCAGCCGAGAACCGGTGAACACTGAAGCTTTCTTT
many	TRBD1	15	TRBV4-1	TRBJ1-1	CASSHPGQGLTEAFF	TGCGCCAGCAGCCACCCTGGACAGGGTCTGACTGAAGCTTTCTTT
medium-sized	TRBD1	15	TRBV12-3/TRBV12-4	TRBJ1-6	CASRVAGQSNSPLHF	TGTGCCAGCAGAGTCGCGGGACAGAGTAATTCACCCCTCCACTTT
few	-	14	TRBV24-1	TRBJ2-7	CATSDLLFGYEQYF	TGTGCCACCAGTGATTTGCTGTTCGGCTACGAGCAGTACTTC
few	-	14	TRBV2	TRBJ2-2	CASSSYGSTGELFF	TGTGCCAGCAGTTCTTACGGGAGCACCGGGGAGCTGTTTTTT
many	-	16	TRBV10-3	TRBJ2-3	CAISKTTAGGTDTQYF	TGTGCCATCAGTAAAACTACCGCAGGGGGCACAGATACGCAGTATTTT
few	-	14	TRBV7-9	TRBJ1-2	CASSFGTTNYGYTF	TGTGCCAGCAGCTTTGGGACAACTAACTATGGCTACACCTTC
-	-	16	TRBV10-3	TRBJ2-1	CAISLTGNPLYNEQFF	TGTGCCATCAGTTTAACAGGGAACCCCCTCTACAATGAGCAGTTCTTC
many	-	18	TRBV5-1	TRBJ2-1	CASSLARAMRNGYNEQFF	TGCGCCAGCAGCTTGGCCAGGGCCATGAGAAATGGGTACAATGAGCAGTTCTTC
many	TRBD1	15	TRBV5-1	TRBJ2-1	CASSTAGTGGEEQFF	TGCGCCAGCAGCACCGCCGGGACAGGGGGTGAAGAGCAGTTCTTC
many	TRBD1	15	TRBV5-1	TRBJ2-1	CASSHGTGLYNEQFF	TGCGCCAGCAGCCACGGGACAGGGCTTTACAATGAGCAGTTCTTC
medium-sized	-	12	TRBV24-1	TRBJ2-7	CATRGETYEQYF	TGTGCCACCAGGGGGGAAACCTACGAGCAGTACTTC
many	-	12	TRBV2	TRBJ1-3	CASRQTGNTIYF	TGTGCCAGCAGACAGACTGGAAACACCATATATTTT
many	TRBD1	14	TRBV28	TRBJ2-7	CASSLSQGAYEQYF	TGTGCCAGCAGTTTGAGTCAGGGGGCTTACGAGCAGTACTTC
many	-	16	TRBV12-3/TRBV12-4	TRBJ1-1	CASSSGQGQKNTEAFF	TGTGCCAGCAGTTCGGGACAAGGGCAAAAAAACACTGAAGCTTTCTTT
many	-	14	TRBV10-2	TRBJ2-1	CASSADGIRNEQFF	TGCGCCAGCAGTGCTGACGGGATTAGGAATGAGCAGTTCTTC
many	-	15	TRBV6-1	TRBJ1-2	CASRYLKTGNYGYTF	TGTGCCAGCAGATACCTTAAGACGGGAAACTATGGCTACACCTTC
few	-	12	TRBV27	TRBJ2-2	CATSPQTGELFF	TGTGCCACCAGTCCTCAAACCGGGGAGCTGTTTTTT
-	-	11	TRBV4-1	TRBJ2-4	CASGYKNIQYF	TGCGCCAGCGGCTACAAAAACATTCAGTACTTC